The 4 T cell receptor beta chains in this list originate from one sample, sequenced in a study of blood T cell repertoires in COVID-19. Sequencing used immunoSEQ multiplex PCR; TCRdb keeps in-frame clones, though not all of them. Here the sample spans 200,000 to 300,000 clones, around four fifths being singletons. Material: peripheral blood. Receptors originate from a man between 60 and 75 years old with acute or convalescent COVID-19.

This clone appeared a single time. The chain joins TRBV7-2 to TRBJ2-7, with TRBD2 matching over 8 bases. V shed 1 base and J 2 bases; nucleotides not matched to a gene: 10. Germline V gene lookup returns CDR1 SGHTA and CDR2 FQGNSA. This CDR3 is built from 17 residues. The CDR3 sequence: CASSLGGVGGAPYEQYF. The DNA for the CDR3 is TGTGCCAGCAGCTTAGGGGGCGTCGGGGGGGCCCCCTACGAGCAGTACTTC.

The table lists this clone with a few counts. The chain employs TRBV10-3 and TRBJ2-7; 12 bases fit TRBD2. V was clipped by 6 bases and J by 3 bases; unmatched bases: 3. Germline CDR1 is ENHRY and CDR2 is SYGVKD. The CDR3 length is 14 residues. The CDR3 here is CAISQTSGSYEQYF. For the CDR3, the DNA is TGTGCCATCAGCCAGACTAGCGGGAGCTACGAGCAGTACTTC.

V gene TRBV4-3 combines with J gene TRBJ1-1, with D hard to call. The germline V gene encodes CDR1 LGHNA and CDR2 YSLEER. V gave up 0 bases and J gave up 4 bases, with 12 bases separating them. The CDR3 covers 15 residues. The CDR3 DNA is TGCGCCAGCAGCCAAGATGGGCGGGCCCCCACTGAAGCTTTCTTT. It is translated as CASSQDGRAPTEAFF.

This chain uses TRBV5-4 with TRBJ2-7, with TRBD2 matching over 10 bases. The V gene's germline CDR1 is SGHNT and CDR2 YYREEE (reference sequence). CDR3 length: 16 amino acids. The V gene end was trimmed by 2 bases and the J gene end by 6 bases; junction bases not matched to a gene: 11. The CDR3 DNA sequence: TGTGCCAGCAGCTTCGGGCAGGGGGCTAGCGGGAGCGAGCAGTACTTC. Translating gives CASSFGQGASGSEQYF.